This T cell receptor beta chain was found in a study of T cell changes during pregnancy in multiple sclerosis (dated 2019 in TCRdb). With regard to the full study: In women with multiple sclerosis, the researchers looked at how the T cell repertoire shifted as pregnancy progressed.

As regards this clone: Its specific antigen is unknown. It has no much larger one-base neighbor in the sample; base qualities were not kept.

Reading from cysteine to phenylalanine, the CDR3 counts 16 amino acids. The DNA shown is the 48-base CDR3, in frame from base 1. In the germline V gene, CDR1 corresponds to SGHVS and CDR2 to FNYEAQ. The germline V end is reduced by 5 bases and the J end by 4 bases; junction bases left unmatched: 10. Preparation of the library involved the immunoSEQ multiplex PCR assay. TCRdb stores this immuneACCESS table with in-frame sequences only. Part of the clones is absent; in the studies checked, under half of the shortfall reflects unresolved V genes, and no reason is known for the rest. The sample table shows about 72,000 clones, and 90% to 95% are seen once. The ten largest clones add up to roughly 0.7% of the sample.

This clonotype was sampled from a female donor in good health, enrolled as a control in a pregnancy study. The sample in question was peripheral blood, obtained in the third trimester of pregnancy. This chain joins TRBV7-6 to TRBJ1-5, with 8 middle bases fitting TRBD1. The sequenced DNA: TGTGCCAGCAGCCAGTATCCGGACAGGGCAAATCAGCCCCAGCATTTT. Its amino acids are CASSQYPDRANQPQHF.